The 6 T cell receptor beta chains presented below share a single source sample, sequenced in a study of blood T cell repertoires in COVID-19. Some clones are missing from TCRdb's copy, which holds only in-frame ones; the method was immunoSEQ multiplex PCR. The data contain under 150,000 clones, approximately 84% of them singletons. Material for sequencing was peripheral blood. These receptors originate from a man aged 40-50 years with acute or convalescent COVID-19.

The chain combines TRBV4-1 with TRBJ2-3; maybe TRBD1 (6 bases). The V end was cut by 6 bases, the J end by 6 bases, with 13 bases between. Germline V gene sequence: CDR1 MGHRA, CDR2 YSYEKL. The CDR3 totals 13 residues. CDR3 sequence (DNA): TGCGCCAGCAGGGAACAGGGTACCGATACGCAGTATTTT. Its translation: CASREQGTDTQYF.

The chain has TRBV29-1 and TRBJ1-2; 9 nucleotides line up with TRBD1. The V gene end was trimmed by 4 bases and the J gene end by 6 bases; junction bases not matched to a gene: 3. CDR1 and CDR2 from the germline V gene are SQVTM and ANQGSEA. This CDR3 is built from 12 residues. The CDR3 bases are TGCAGCGTTGGGGACAGGGCTAATGGCTACACCTTC. This translates into CSVGDRANGYTF.

V is TRBV5-5 and J is TRBJ2-1; D gene unclear. This CDR3 has 11 amino acids. Per germline, CDR1 SGHKS and CDR2 YYEKEE (reference sequence). Trimming stripped 4 bases from V and 10 bases from J, with 9 bases between. CDR3 sequence (DNA): TGTGCCAGCAGCCACGGGTGGGAGCAGTTCTTC. Amino acid sequence: CASSHGWEQFF.

This chain uses TRBV9 with TRBJ2-7, with a possible D match to TRBD1 (6 bases). V was trimmed by 4 bases and J by 3 bases, leaving 14 bases between them. The CDR3 consists of 14 residues. Looked up from germline, CDR1 is SGDLS and CDR2 is YYNGEE. In DNA form, the CDR3 reads TGTGCCAGCAGCCCGGGACACGCTCTCTACGAGCAGTACTTC. Its protein product is CASSPGHALYEQYF.

Only one count was recorded for this clone. CDR3 in DNA: TGTGCCAGCTCACCGCAGACTAGCGCCAATGAGCAGTTCTTC. It codes for CASSPQTSANEQFF. The V call is TRBV18, the J call TRBJ2-1; 8 nucleotides agree with TRBD2. This CDR3 has 14 amino acids. Germline CDR1 and CDR2: KGHSH and LQKENI. Losses at the gene ends were 3 bases for V and 6 bases for J; bases not matched to a gene: 4.

V gene TRBV5-1 combines with J gene TRBJ2-5; tentative D call: TRBD2 (6 bases). The germline CDR1 and CDR2 sequences are SGHRS and YFSETQ. This CDR3 contains 14 residues. Trimming cost V 1 base and J 5 bases, with 12 bases left between them. The CDR3 sequence is CASSLMEGRETQYF. In DNA, the CDR3 is TGCGCCAGCAGCTTGATGGAGGGGAGGGAGACCCAGTACTTC.